A selection of T cell receptor beta chains follows, all from one sample in a study of cytomegalovirus exposure and HLA in healthy donors. Generated by immunoSEQ multiplex PCR, the TCRdb table keeps only in-frame clones and is missing some. The table lists a few hundred thousand clones, 60% to 80% of them singletons. The sequencing input was PBMCs. These receptors originate from a man aged 18 to 35 in good health and CMV-seronegative. The CDR3 runs from the conserved cysteine through the conserved F or W. The D gene is left open where the match is weak. Clone size is stated in some rows and not others, as once, few, many or a class when expanded.

TRBJ1-1 | TRBD1 | NA | TRBV19 | TGTGCCAGTAGTAAAATCACAGGGGGCTACACTGAAGCTTTCTTT | CASSKITGGYTEAFF
TRBJ2-7 | TRBD1 | NA | TRBV30 | TGTGCTTTGGTTAAGACCGGGACAGGGGTGGACGAGCAGTACTTC | CALVKTGTGVDEQYF
TRBJ1-2 | NA | NA | TRBV4-3 | TGCGCCAGCAGCCGAGACGGCGCCCCCGGGAGCTATGGCTACACCTTC | CASSRDGAPGSYGYTF
TRBJ2-7 | TRBD2 | NA | TRBV10-3 | TGTGCCATCAGTGAGTCAGGGCTAGCGGGTTCTCCCTCCTACGAGCAGTACTTC | CAISESGLAGSPSYEQYF
TRBJ2-3 | NA | NA | TRBV2 | TGTGCCAGCAGCTTGAGCGGATTTAGCACAGATACGCAGTATTTT | CASSLSGFSTDTQYF
TRBJ2-3 | NA | NA | TRBV6-5 | TGTGCCAGCAGTTACGTTGTGGGGGGAGCAGATACGCAGTATTTT | CASSYVVGGADTQYF
TRBJ1-2 | NA | few | TRBV6-1 | TGTGCCAGCAGTGAGGTAGGGGATGGCTACACCTTC | CASSEVGDGYTF
TRBJ2-7 | TRBD1 | NA | TRBV5-6 | TGTGCCAGCAGCGACAGGGGCCCTAGCGAGCAGTACTTC | CASSDRGPSEQYF
TRBJ2-3 | TRBD2 | NA | TRBV7-6 | TGTGCCAGCAGCCCAAGCGGGGGGGCCTTGGATACGCAGTATTTT | CASSPSGGALDTQYF
TRBJ1-2 | TRBD1 | NA | TRBV10-3 | TGTGCCATCAGTGAGTCCGGGCAGACAGGGCGAGGCTACACCTTC | CAISESGQTGRGYTF
TRBJ1-1 | TRBD1 | NA | TRBV9 | TGTGCCAGCAGCGTAAGAGGAGACAGGGGTTCAGCTTTCTTT | CASSVRGDRGSAFF
TRBJ2-5 | NA | NA | TRBV5-6 | TGTGCCAGCAGCTTGTCGAAGGGGACAAAACGGGGTGAGACCCAGTACTTC | CASSLSKGTKRGETQYF
TRBJ1-3 | NA | NA | TRBV18 | TGTGCCAGCTCACCACCCGCCCTACCTCAATATTTT | CASSPPALPQYF
TRBJ2-5 | NA | NA | TRBV30 | TGTGCCTGGAGAATAGCGAGTCAAGAGACCCAGTACTTC | CAWRIASQETQYF
TRBJ2-5 | TRBD2 | NA | TRBV10-3 | TGTGCCATCAGGCCAGATGGACTAGCGGGGGGGCCGGAGTATGAGACCCAGTACTTC | CAIRPDGLAGGPEYETQYF
TRBJ2-1 | NA | NA | TRBV4-2 | TGTGCCAGCAGCCAAATAGCCAGACACAATGAGCAGTTCTTC | CASSQIARHNEQFF
TRBJ1-5 | TRBD1 | NA | TRBV30 | TGTGCCTGGGGAACAGGGGCTGGACCCCAGCATTTT | CAWGTGAGPQHF
TRBJ1-4 | TRBD1 | NA | TRBV19 | TGTGCCAGTACCCTTTATGCGGGACAGGGGAATGAAAAACTGTTTTTT | CASTLYAGQGNEKLFF
TRBJ1-1 | NA | few | TRBV29-1 | TGCAGCGTTCATGGGGGGGAAGCTTTCTTT | CSVHGGEAFF
TRBJ2-7 | NA | NA | TRBV11-3 | TGTGCCAGCAGCTTAGCCGGAGGGACAGCCACCTACGAGCAGTACTTC | CASSLAGGTATYEQYF
TRBJ1-5 | NA | once | TRBV28 | TGTGCCAGCAGTTTTCCGAATCAGCCCCAGCATTTT | CASSFPNQPQHF
TRBJ1-3 | TRBD1 | NA | TRBV7-9 | TGTGCCAGCGGTCTCAGGGGGCTGGGAGGAAACACCATATATTTT | CASGLRGLGGNTIYF
TRBJ2-1 | NA | NA | TRBV5-1 | TGCGCCAGCAGCTTGGTATGGGGCGCGATGGGTGAGCAGTTCTTC | CASSLVWGAMGEQFF
TRBJ1-6 | NA | few | TRBV11-3 | TGTGCCAGCAGCTCCTCTGGTGACCGAGGGGGGGAACAGGCCCTCCACTTT | CASSSSGDRGGEQALHF
TRBJ2-5 | NA | NA | TRBV28 | TGTGCCAGCAGTTTACTCCACGAGAAGACCCAGTACTTC | CASSLLHEKTQYF
TRBJ2-1 | TRBD2 | NA | TRBV11-3 | TGTGCCAGCAGCTTAGCTATGACTAGCGGGGGACATGAGCAGTTCTTC | CASSLAMTSGGHEQFF
TRBJ1-4 | NA | NA | TRBV7-9 | TGTGCCAGCAGCTGGGTCTATGGGGGGAAGGATGAAAAACTGTTTTTT | CASSWVYGGKDEKLFF
TRBJ1-1 | TRBD1 | NA | TRBV2 | TGTGCCAGCAGTCGGGACAGTTACACTGAAGCTTTCTTT | CASSRDSYTEAFF
TRBJ2-1 | TRBD2 | NA | TRBV5-6 | TGTGCCAGCAGTCTGGCGCTAGCGGGGGACAATGAGCAGTTCTTC | CASSLALAGDNEQFF
TRBJ2-3 | TRBD2 | NA | TRBV7-9 | TGTGCCAGCAGCTTCGGAGCGGGAGCTAGCACAGATACGCAGTATTTT | CASSFGAGASTDTQYF
TRBJ1-6 | NA | NA | TRBV11-3 | TGTGCCAGCAGCTTAGCCGGGACTAGTTATTCACCCCTCCACTTT | CASSLAGTSYSPLHF
TRBJ1-1 | NA | NA | TRBV30 | TGTGCCTGGGCGGGATTGAACACTGAAGCTTTCTTT | CAWAGLNTEAFF
TRBJ2-1 | NA | NA | TRBV7-9 | TGTGCCAGCAGCTTAGCCGGAGTCTACAATGAGCAGTTCTTC | CASSLAGVYNEQFF
TRBJ2-3 | TRBD2 | NA | TRBV9 | TGTGCCAGCAGCGTAGCTCTAGCGGGCCCTTCTAGCACAGATACGCAGTATTTT | CASSVALAGPSSTDTQYF
TRBJ1-5 | NA | NA | TRBV4-2 | TGTGCCAGCAGCCAAGATCTTAACAATCAGCCCCAGCATTTT | CASSQDLNNQPQHF
TRBJ2-5 | NA | NA | TRBV11-2 | TGTGCCAGCAGCTTAGAACGGGCAGGGAAAGAGACCCAGTACTTC | CASSLERAGKETQYF
TRBJ2-3 | TRBD2 | NA | TRBV6-1 | TGTGCCAGCAGTGAAGGGGTAGCGGGGGGTCCTTTTGCCGATACGCAGTATTTT | CASSEGVAGGPFADTQYF
TRBJ1-5 | NA | NA | TRBV6-5 | TGTGCCAGCAGCGAACAGGGTTTCAATCAGCCCCAGCATTTT | CASSEQGFNQPQHF
TRBJ2-2 | TRBD1 | NA | TRBV7-3 | TGTGCCAGCAGCTTAAGACAGGGGAGAACCGGGGAGCTGTTTTTT | CASSLRQGRTGELFF
TRBJ2-7 | TRBD2 | NA | TRBV6-5 | TGTGCCAGCAGCTTGGGACTAGCGGGAGAGTACGAGCAGTACTTC | CASSLGLAGEYEQYF
TRBJ2-7 | TRBD2 | NA | TRBV5-8 | TGTGCCAGCAGCTCCCGGCTAGCGGGTTACTACGAGCAGTACTTC | CASSSRLAGYYEQYF
TRBJ2-7 | NA | NA | TRBV21-1 | TGTGCCAGCAGCGCAGCCCAGACAGTGACTAGCGGACCCTACGAGCAGTACTTC | CASSAAQTVTSGPYEQYF
TRBJ2-2 | TRBD2 | NA | TRBV5-1 | TGCGCCAGCAGCTTGGGGGGTCCGGGACTAGCGATCGGGGAGCTGTTTTTT | CASSLGGPGLAIGELFF
TRBJ1-6 | NA | NA | TRBV9 | TGTGCCAGCAGCGTTACAGACCTACCGAATTCACCCCTCCACTTT | CASSVTDLPNSPLHF
TRBJ1-2 | TRBD1 | NA | TRBV19 | TGTGCCAGTAGTTCGGGACAGGGGGTCGCTGGCTACACCTTC | CASSSGQGVAGYTF
TRBJ2-1 | TRBD2 | NA | TRBV9 | TGTGCCAGCAGCGTAGTAGGGACTAGCGAGCAGTTCTTC | CASSVVGTSEQFF
TRBJ2-7 | NA | NA | TRBV5-4 | TGTGCCAGCAGGCACGACGGGTACGAGCAGTACTTC | CASRHDGYEQYF
TRBJ1-1 | TRBD1 | few | TRBV7-6 | TGTGCCAGCAGCCAGGGGGCCTTGAACACTGAAGCTTTCTTT | CASSQGALNTEAFF
TRBJ2-1 | TRBD2 | NA | TRBV28 | TGTGCCAGCAGTTTATTGGATCGGCCTAGCGGGAATGAGCAGTTCTTC | CASSLLDRPSGNEQFF
TRBJ1-1 | NA | NA | TRBV12-5 | TGTGCTAGTGGTTTCGGGACTAACATGAACACTGAAGCTTTCTTT | CASGFGTNMNTEAFF
TRBJ2-1 | TRBD2 | NA | TRBV28 | TGTGCCAGCAGCTCCCTTAGGGCGGGAGTCCCCTACAATGAGCAGTTCTTC | CASSSLRAGVPYNEQFF
TRBJ2-5 | TRBD2 | NA | TRBV5-1 | TGCGCCAGCAGGCGAGCGGGAGAGGGGGTGTATGAGACCCAGTACTTC | CASRRAGEGVYETQYF
TRBJ1-3 | TRBD1 | NA | TRBV5-1 | TGCGCCAGCAGCTTGGAGGGGACAGGGGATCTAGCTGGAAACACCATATATTTT | CASSLEGTGDLAGNTIYF
TRBJ2-2 | NA | NA | TRBV30 | TGTGCCTGGAAAAAGACTCAGTACACCGGGGAGCTGTTTTTT | CAWKKTQYTGELFF
TRBJ2-7 | TRBD2 | NA | TRBV15 | TGTGCCACCAGCAGAGGCGGGACTAGCTCGTTAGACGAGCAGTACTTC | CATSRGGTSSLDEQYF